Presented here are 25 T cell receptor beta chains from one specimen sequenced in a study of blood T cells in healthy people across ages. Then a second PCR, running about 6 to 12 cycles, was carried out with a sample-barcoded 5' primer and a J-beta primer mix. MiXCR, applied by TCRdb to the 5' RACE reads, yields one record per CDR3 protein. The table has hundreds of thousands of distinct CDR3 sequences, 45% to 50% seen once. Sequencing used blood. The source is a woman aged 55-69 years in good health.

J is TRBJ2-5 and V is TRBV5-1; D is perhaps TRBD1 or TRBD2 (5 bases each). CDR1 and CDR2 (germline): SGHRS, YFSETQ. The CDR3 totals 14 residues. V was clipped by 6 bases and J by 5 bases, with 17 bases between them. The CDR3 is CASTSGTGLETQYF. Here the CDR3 DNA reads TGCGCCAGCACCTCCGGGACCGGCTTGGAGACCCAGTACTTC.

Details on this clonotype: One junction end does not reproduce the germline sequence, and a read error may be involved. The V call is TRBV13, the J call TRBJ2-1; perhaps TRBD2 as D (5 bases). CDR3 length: 17 residues. Germline V gene sequence: CDR1 PRHDT, CDR2 FYEKMQ (reference sequence). The CDR3 reads CANSDSAEPGFYNEQFF. The CDR3 nucleotides are TGTGCCAACAGCGACTCAGCGGAGCCGGGATTTTACAATGAGCAGTTCTTC.

V is TRBV20-1 and J is TRBJ2-7, with TRBD2 matching over 9 bases. CDR1 and CDR2 (germline): DFQATT, SNEGSKA (reference sequence). The CDR3 sequence is 14 residues long. The V segment lost 3 bases and the J segment 0 bases; nucleotides outside the gene matches: 3. The CDR3 DNA is TGCAGTGCTAGGACAGCGGGAGGCTCCTACGAGCAGTACTTC. Protein sequence: CSARTAGGSYEQYF.

The rearrangement uses TRBV7-3 and TRBJ1-6, with D unclear. The CDR3 sequence is 13 residues long. Per the germline V gene, CDR1 is SGHTA and CDR2 is FQGTGA. The ends were cut back, 5 bases at V and 8 bases at J, with 10 bases in the middle. CDR3 nucleotide sequence: TGTGCCAGCAGCATAGGGATTCATTCACCCCTCCACTTT. It yields the protein CASSIGIHSPLHF. Using reference TRBV7-3 and TRBJ1-6 for the parts outside the CDR3, the full variable domain is GAGVSQTPSNKVTEKGKYVELRCDPISGHTALYWYRQSLGQGPEFLIYFQGTGAADDSGLPNDRFFAVRPEGSVSTLKIQRTERGDSAVYLCASSIGIHSPLHFGNGTRLTVT.

The chain couples TRBV11-2 to TRBJ2-1; unclear D gene. This CDR3 has 12 residues. With 4 bases removed from V and 7 bases from J, the gap between germline ends came to 8 bases. Germline assignment: CDR1 SGHAT and CDR2 FQNNGV. CDR3 coding DNA: TGTGCCAGCAGCTCTAACGAGAATGAGCAGTTCTTC. Encoded protein: CASSSNENEQFF.

V and J are TRBV12-1 and TRBJ2-5. TRBV12-1 is tagged as a pseudogene. This CDR3 has 14 residues. The CDR3 is CASSPIRPQETQYF. CDR3 nucleotide sequence: TGTGCCAGCAGCCCAATCCGACCCCAAGAGACCCAGTACTTC.

This clonotype was seen more than once but under ten times. The J gene is TRBJ1-4, the V gene TRBV27, with 10 positions matching TRBD1. CDR3 size: 14 residues. V trimming: 6 bases; J trimming: 8 bases; junction bases outside the gene matches: 6. The V gene's germline CDR1 is MNHEY and CDR2 SMNVEV (reference sequence). CDR3 in amino acids: CASSRDRGKEKLFF. CDR3 bases: TGTGCCAGCAGCCGGGACAGGGGAAAAGAAAAACTGTTTTTT. The full variable domain, with the rest looked up from reference TRBV27 and TRBJ1-4, is EAQVTQNPRYLITVTGKKLTVTCSQNMNHEYMSWYRQDPGLGLRQIYYSMNVEVTDKGDVPEGYKVSRKEKRNFPLILESPSPNQTSLYFCASSRDRGKEKLFFGSGTQLSVL.

The chain links TRBV14 to TRBJ2-7, with D tentatively TRBD2 (6 bases). This CDR3 has 15 residues. Per germline, CDR1 SGHDN and CDR2 FVKESK. With 4 bases removed from V and 1 base from J, the gap between germline ends came to 14 bases. CDR3 amino acids: CASSRGTAISYEQYF. CDR3 coding DNA: TGTGCCAGCAGCCGCGGGACGGCGATATCCTACGAGCAGTACTTC.

This clonotype has just one count. V is TRBV4-3 and J is TRBJ2-7, with TRBD2 identical over 8 bases. The junction had 12 bases not matched to a gene; V was cut back by 5 bases and J by 0 bases. CDR3 length: 17 residues. The V gene's germline CDR1 is LGHNA and CDR2 YSLEER. CDR3 loop: CASSKFLSGTLSYEQYF. For the CDR3, the DNA is TGCGCCAGCAGCAAGTTCCTTAGCGGGACCCTCTCCTACGAGCAGTACTTC.

The chain employs TRBV5-1 and TRBJ2-1; perhaps D is TRBD1 or TRBD2 (7 bases each). This CDR3 has 16 amino acids. In germline, CDR1 is SGHRS, CDR2 YFSETQ. Trimming shortened V by 4 bases and J by 0 bases, and 14 bases separated the two germline ends. The CDR3: CASSPQGGSSYNEQFF. DNA of the CDR3: TGCGCCAGCAGCCCCCAGGGGGGGAGCTCCTACAATGAGCAGTTCTTC.

This clonotype was counted once. The CDR3 DNA sequence: TGCGCCAGCAGCCAGAGCCCAGCGGGGTATGGGAGCACCGGGGAGCTGTTTTTT. Translated: CASSQSPAGYGSTGELFF. The rearrangement uses TRBV4-3 and TRBJ2-2, with TRBD2 matching over 7 bases. CDR1 and CDR2 from the germline V gene are LGHNA and YSLEER. This CDR3 contains 18 residues. V shed 3 bases and J 4 bases; nucleotides not matched to a gene: 14.

J is TRBJ1-2 and V is TRBV29-1; D is ambiguous. The CDR3 totals 15 residues. Trimming took 3 bases from V and 4 from J, leaving 18 bases between them. In germline, CDR1 is SQVTM, CDR2 ANQGSEA. Written as DNA, the CDR3 is TGCAGCGTTGAGATGAGGACCGCCGCTTCCTATGGCTACACCTTC. Its protein is CSVEMRTAASYGYTF.

This chain uses TRBV20-1 with TRBJ2-7, with TRBD1 matching over 10 bases. V trimming: 5 bases; J trimming: 4 bases; junction bases outside the gene matches: 8. Germline lookup yields CDR1 DFQATT and CDR2 SNEGSKA (reference sequence). The CDR3 contains 14 residues. The DNA for the CDR3 is TGCAGTGCTGCTCCGACAGGGGGCAAGTACGAGCAGTACTTC. Translating it yields CSAAPTGGKYEQYF.

The chain has TRBV28 and TRBJ2-5; TRBD2 might be the D (6 bases). V lost 7 bases to trimming and J lost 5 bases, with 20 bases between them. This CDR3 spans 15 amino acids. Germline V lookup: CDR1 MDHEN, CDR2 SYDVKM. The DNA for the CDR3 is TGTGCCAGCACCCCGACAGTGGAGGGCCGTGAGACCCAGTACTTC. Translating it yields CASTPTVEGRETQYF.

The V gene is TRBV6-1, the J gene TRBJ2-4; tentatively, D is TRBD1 or TRBD2 (5 bases each). The DNA end is more similar to TRBJ2-7, so the J call may be wrong. CDR3 length: 16 residues. In germline, CDR1 is MNHNS, CDR2 SASEGT. CDR3 region: CATVVGVGVGPYEQYF. In DNA, the CDR3 is TGTGCCACAGTAGTGGGGGTCGGGGTCGGACCCTACGAGCAGTACTTC.

This clonotype appeared once. The rearrangement joins TRBV27 to TRBJ2-3; 11 nucleotides align to TRBD2. V lost 6 bases to trimming and J lost 1 base; unmatched junction nucleotides: 6. In germline, CDR1 is MNHEY, CDR2 SMNVEV (reference sequence). This CDR3 has 16 amino acids. For the CDR3, the DNA is TGTGCCAGCAGGGGACTAGCGGCATCCGGCACAGATACGCAGTATTTT. Protein sequence: CASRGLAASGTDTQYF.

This clonotype showed up just a few times. The rearrangement links TRBV20-1 to TRBJ2-7; D is possibly TRBD2 (5 bases). CDR3 size: 15 residues. V gave up 6 bases and J gave up 1 base, with 19 bases separating them. CDR1 and CDR2 (germline): DFQATT, SNEGSKA (reference sequence). The CDR3: CSALEAKSVSYEQYF. CDR3 coding DNA: TGCAGTGCCCTGGAGGCCAAATCGGTATCCTACGAGCAGTACTTC.

This clonotype has a handful of counts. CDR3 sequence reads: CASSLAHRGQLEETQYF. CDR3 nucleotides: TGTGCCAGCAGCTTAGCCCACAGGGGCCAGCTGGAAGAGACCCAGTACTTC. The chain couples TRBV7-9 to TRBJ2-5, with 7 bases aligning to TRBD1. CDR3 length: 17 residues. Trimming cost V 0 bases and J 3 bases; bases outside gene matches: 10. CDR1 and CDR2 from the germline V gene are SEHNR and FQNEAQ (reference sequence).

The chain couples TRBV6-1 to TRBJ2-7; TRBD2 agrees at 8 bases. The germline V gene encodes CDR1 MNHNS and CDR2 SASEGT. The CDR3 contains 14 residues. V lost 7 bases and J lost 4; bases outside the gene matches: 9. The CDR3 DNA sequence: TGTGCCAGCACTCCGGGAGGGTCAACTTACGAGCAGTACTTC. Protein product: CASTPGGSTYEQYF.

The V gene is TRBV24-1, the J gene TRBJ2-4; D gene ambiguous. The DNA end favors TRBJ2-5, so the J call may be wrong. Germline V gene sequence: CDR1 KGHDR, CDR2 SFDVKD. The CDR3 runs to 12 residues. The CDR3: CATSDGIETQYF. The CDR3 DNA is TGTGCCACCAGTGATGGGATTGAGACCCAGTACTTC.

This chain uses TRBV6-5 with TRBJ1-1; D not resolved. The CDR3 extends over 14 amino acids. The V and J ends lost 2 bases and 1 base respectively, with 8 bases between them. Germline V gene sequence: CDR1 MNHEY, CDR2 SVGAGI. CDR3 amino acids: CASSYDPKNTEAFF. The CDR3 nucleotides read TGTGCCAGCAGTTACGACCCAAAGAACACTGAAGCTTTCTTT.

V gene TRBV20-1 combines with J gene TRBJ2-7; 13 bases are shared with TRBD2. V was pared by 4 bases and J by 6 bases, with 9 bases of the junction left unmatched. Germline V gene data show CDR1 as DFQATT and CDR2 as SNEGSKA (reference sequence). This CDR3 is built from 15 residues. Here the CDR3 reads CSATPGLAGKVEQYF. CDR3 sequence (DNA): TGCAGTGCTACCCCGGGACTAGCGGGAAAGGTCGAGCAGTACTTC.

This clonotype has only a few counts. The chain uses TRBV5-1 and TRBJ2-6; TRBD2 might be the D (5 bases). CDR3 size: 15 residues. Germline V gene data show CDR1 as SGHRS and CDR2 as YFSETQ. Deletions cut 7 bases from V and 0 bases from J, with 11 bases between. DNA for the CDR3: TGCGCCAGCGGACTGGGGAACTCTGGGGCCAACGTCCTGACTTTC. Its translation: CASGLGNSGANVLTF.

The V call is TRBV5-6, the J call TRBJ2-1, with no clear D. This CDR3 comprises 12 residues. Trimming stripped 4 bases from V and 7 bases from J, with 9 bases between. Germline CDR1 reads SGHDT; CDR2 reads YYEEEE. CDR3 residues: CASSADLNEQFF. CDR3 in DNA: TGTGCCAGCAGCGCCGACTTGAATGAGCAGTTCTTC.

This chain links TRBV25-1 with TRBJ2-7, with 15 bases fitting TRBD2. The CDR3 extends over 19 amino acids. Losses at the gene ends were 5 bases for V and 1 base for J; bases not matched to a gene: 12. Germline V CDR1 and CDR2: MGHDK, SYGVNS. The CDR3 loop reads CASSPPGLAGGPISYEQYF. In DNA, the CDR3 is TGTGCCAGCAGTCCCCCGGGACTAGCGGGAGGCCCCATATCCTACGAGCAGTACTTC.